The clone carrying this T cell receptor beta chain was observed a few times. These data come from a study of cytomegalovirus exposure and HLA in healthy donors. PCR primers comprised 60 Vbeta and 13 Jbeta primers. Using immunoSEQ multiplex PCR, the repertoire was profiled, and TCRdb retains in-frame clones only, with some absent. The sample includes around 150,000 clones, about 75% of them seen just once. The CDR3 length is 15 residues. V dropped 2 bases and J dropped 3; count of bases not matched to a gene: 7. Germline V gene lookup returns CDR1 SGHRS and CDR2 YFSETQ. Donors sampled were nominally healthy, though unrecorded immune exposures were likely.

The gene calls are TRBV5-1 and TRBJ1-1; 7 bases line up with TRBD1. The receptor's source is a woman in her forties in good health and CMV-seropositive. Sequenced material: PBMCs. CDR3 protein: CASSFGTATDTEAFF. The CDR3 coding sequence is TGCGCCAGCAGCTTCGGGACAGCGACTGACACTGAAGCTTTCTTT.